This entry lists 19 T cell receptor beta chains sequenced from one sample in a study of CXCR3-negative and CXCR3-positive naive CD8 T cells. Through 5' RACE with UMI labels, the TRB cDNA libraries were prepared. After re-calling the 5' RACE reads, TCRdb lists one entry per CDR3 protein, DNA absent. Its table records about 130,000 distinct CDR3 sequences. What was sequenced was naive CXCR3- CD8+ T cells from blood. Regarding subset: CD45RO-CCR7+CD27+CD95- naive CD8+ T cells lacking CXCR3 (TNR3-). The receptors come from a human donor in good health. Some clones in this sample may be carry-over from other donors' samples.

V and J are TRBV29-1 and TRBJ2-7. CDR3 length equals 12 residues. CDR1 is SQVTM, CDR2 ANQGSEA, per germline. CDR3: CSVEVGRNEQYF.

V and J are TRBV7-3 and TRBJ2-7; the TRBD1 assignment by TCRdb is unverifiable without DNA. The CDR3 length is 13 residues. Germline values: CDR1 SGHTA, CDR2 FQGTGA. The CDR3 spells CASSLPPDYEQYF. The complete variable domain, with remaining parts taken from reference TRBV7-3 and TRBJ2-7, reads GAGVSQTPSNKVTEKGKYVELRCDPISGHTALYWYRQSLGQGPEFLIYFQGTGAADDSGLPNDRFFAVRPEGSVSTLKIQRTERGDSAVYLCASSLPPDYEQYFGPGTRLTVT.

The V and J genes are TRBV29-1 and TRBJ2-1; TCRdb indicates TRBD2, and absent DNA this call remains unverified. CDR1 SQVTM and CDR2 ANQGSEA come from the germline V gene. This CDR3 contains 12 residues. The CDR3 is CSVLRVDGEQFF.

J is TRBJ2-1 and V is TRBV19. The CDR3 covers 14 residues. The germline CDR1 and CDR2 sequences are LNHDA and SQIVND (reference sequence). The chain's CDR3 is CASSDGLGYNEQFF.

The V and J genes are TRBV29-1 and TRBJ2-7; TCRdb lists TRBD1, though no DNA is available to test this call. CDR1 and CDR2 (germline): SQVTM, ANQGSEA. The CDR3 spans 13 residues. Here the CDR3 reads CSVAQGDAYEQYF.

This sequence joins TRBV2 and TRBJ2-5; TCRdb proposes TRBD1, but this gene call is untestable without DNA. The germline CDR1 and CDR2 sequences are SNHLY and FYNNEI. The CDR3 runs 14 residues. CDR3 region: CASSEGTGLKTQYF.

The chain uses TRBV4-3 and TRBJ2-1; absent DNA, TCRdb's TRBD2 call cannot be checked. The germline CDR1 and CDR2 sequences are LGHNA and YSLEER. The CDR3 is 18 residues long. CDR3 sequence reads: CASSQGSGLANSYNEQFF.

This chain links TRBV28 with TRBJ2-1. In germline, CDR1 is MDHEN, CDR2 SYDVKM. The CDR3 loop spans 12 amino acids. Here the CDR3 reads CASSLWGNEQFF.

The chain employs TRBV10-3 and TRBJ2-1; lacking DNA, the TRBD2 call made by TCRdb goes unchecked. The CDR3 length is 17 residues. Germline V CDR1 and CDR2: ENHRY, SYGVKD. The CDR3 protein is CAISVGPTSGSNNEQFF.

This chain connects TRBV7-9 to TRBJ2-1. The germline V gene has CDR1 SEHNR and CDR2 FQNEAQ (reference sequence). This CDR3 region has 11 residues. The CDR3 reads CASSLGDKQFF.

This chain joins TRBV29-1 and TRBJ1-3; the TRBD1 assignment by TCRdb is unverifiable without DNA. There are 15 residues in the CDR3. Germline loops: CDR1 SQVTM, CDR2 ANQGSEA. CDR3 sequence reads: CSVESPTSSGNTIYF. The full variable domain, in which reference TRBV29-1 and TRBJ1-3 provide the parts outside the CDR3, is SAVISQKPSRDICQRGTSLTIQCQVDSQVTMMFWYRQQPGQSLTLIATANQGSEATYESGFVIDKFPISRPNLTFSTLTVSNMSPEDSSIYLCSVESPTSSGNTIYFGEGSWLTVV.

The V and J genes are TRBV13 and TRBJ2-5; the TRBD1 assignment by TCRdb is unverifiable without DNA. The CDR3 runs to 14 residues. Germline-derived CDR1 and CDR2 are PRHDT and FYEKMQ (reference sequence). CDR3 loop: CASSFNGLGGTQYF.

The chain recombines TRBV12-3 or TRBV12-4 with TRBJ2-7; the TRBD2 assignment by TCRdb is unverifiable without DNA. This CDR3 has 15 residues. The CDR3 protein is CASSLGGGLTYEQYF.

The gene calls are TRBV29-1 and TRBJ2-3; the D call of TRBD2 rests on TCRdb alone, since no DNA is present to check it. Germline V gene sequence: CDR1 SQVTM, CDR2 ANQGSEA. The CDR3 is 14 amino acids. The CDR3 here is CSVEGPREGDTQYF.

The V gene is TRBV27, the J gene TRBJ2-1; TCRdb's assignment of TRBD1 cannot be checked, as there is no DNA. CDR3 length: 14 residues. Per germline, CDR1 MNHEY and CDR2 SMNVEV (reference sequence). CDR3 sequence reads: CASTIQGANNEQFF.

The genes are TRBV14 and TRBJ2-7. Germline CDR1 is SGHDN and CDR2 is FVKESK. This CDR3 is built from 13 residues. CDR3 loop: CASSQLMADEQYF.

This chain uses TRBV7-9 with TRBJ2-7; TCRdb selects TRBD2, and the lack of DNA leaves this call unchecked. Germline V CDR1 and CDR2: SEHNR, FQNEAQ (reference sequence). The CDR3 totals 15 residues. The CDR3 reads CASSIPSSPGDEQYF.

The J gene is TRBJ1-1, the V gene TRBV25-1. Germline V gene data show CDR1 as MGHDK and CDR2 as SYGVNS. The CDR3 is made up of 12 amino acids. This chain's CDR3 is CASSEGPSEAFF.

This sequence joins TRBV12-3 or TRBV12-4 and TRBJ2-1; the TCRdb D gene call, TRBD2, has no DNA to confirm it. This CDR3 is 13 amino acids long. The CDR3 spells CASSFSSGNEQFF.